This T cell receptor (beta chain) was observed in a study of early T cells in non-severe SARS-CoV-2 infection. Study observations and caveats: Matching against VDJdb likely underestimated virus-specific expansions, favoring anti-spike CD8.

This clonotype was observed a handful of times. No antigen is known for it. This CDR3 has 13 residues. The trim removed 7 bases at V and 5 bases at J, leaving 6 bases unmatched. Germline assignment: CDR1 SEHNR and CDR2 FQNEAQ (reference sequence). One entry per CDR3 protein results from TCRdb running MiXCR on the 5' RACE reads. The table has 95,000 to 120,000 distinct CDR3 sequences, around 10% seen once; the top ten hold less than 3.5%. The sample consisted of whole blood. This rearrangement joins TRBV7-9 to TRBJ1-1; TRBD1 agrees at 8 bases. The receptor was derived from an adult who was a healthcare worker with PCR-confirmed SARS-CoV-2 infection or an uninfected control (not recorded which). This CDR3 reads CASIRTGTTEAFF. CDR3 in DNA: TGTGCCAGCATCAGGACAGGGACAACTGAAGCTTTCTTT.